This is a list of T cell receptor beta chains from one sample in a study of identical twins. One entry per CDR3 protein, called by TCRdb with MiXCR from the 5' RACE reads. The repertoire holds some 590,000 distinct CDR3 sequences, roughly 9.5% seen once, with 3% in the top ten. The data also belong to a second study, concerning yellow fever vaccine responses in identical twins.

Sequencing used PBMCs. All receptors derive from a woman between 18 and 30 years old in good health. CDR3s include the opening cysteine and the closing phenylalanine or tryptophan. The order of the fields is clone size, CDR3 length, V gene, D gene, J gene, CDR3 DNA, CDR3 protein. D genes are given only for firm matches. Clone size is shown for a subset of rows, as once, few, many or a class of expanded clone.

size: NA
length: 15
V: TRBV28
D: NA
J: TRBJ2-7
DNA: TGTGCCAGCAGCTCAAGGATAGGCAGGGACTACGAGCAGTACTTC
CDR3: CASSSRIGRDYEQYF

size: many
length: 15
V: TRBV20-1
D: TRBD2
J: TRBJ2-7
DNA: TGCAGTGCTAGGCCTCTAGCGGGAGGAGCGGGGAAGCAGTACTTC
CDR3: CSARPLAGGAGKQYF

size: many
length: 13
V: TRBV29-1
D: NA
J: TRBJ1-5
DNA: TGCAGCGCCCTAGGAGGTAGCAATCAGCCCCAGCATTTT
CDR3: CSALGGSNQPQHF

size: many
length: 12
V: TRBV7-6
D: NA
J: TRBJ2-5
DNA: TGTGCCAGCAGCTTAATCGGAGAGACCCAGTACTTC
CDR3: CASSLIGETQYF

size: NA
length: 19
V: TRBV14
D: NA
J: TRBJ2-2
DNA: TGCGCCAGCAGCCATCATCAAACGCTAGCAGATAAGAACACCGGGGAGCTGTTTTTT
CDR3: CASSHHQTLADKNTGELFF

size: few
length: 16
V: TRBV12-3/TRBV12-4
D: TRBD2
J: TRBJ2-1
DNA: TGTGCCAGCAGTTCACCTTTAGCGGGAGGTTACAATGAGCAGTTCTTC
CDR3: CASSSPLAGGYNEQFF

size: few
length: 14
V: TRBV20-1
D: NA
J: TRBJ2-7
DNA: TGCAGTGCTAACAGACAGGACGACTGGAACGAGCAGTACTTC
CDR3: CSANRQDDWNEQYF

size: NA
length: 16
V: TRBV12-3/TRBV12-4
D: TRBD2
J: TRBJ2-2
DNA: TGTGCCAGCAGCCAACTAGCGGGGTTACACACCGGGGAGCTGTTTTTT
CDR3: CASSQLAGLHTGELFF

size: many
length: 14
V: TRBV2
D: TRBD2
J: TRBJ2-1
DNA: TGTGCCAGCTTAGGGACTAGCGAAAACAATGAGCAGTTCTTC
CDR3: CASLGTSENNEQFF

size: NA
length: 15
V: TRBV7-2
D: NA
J: TRBJ2-7
DNA: TGTGCCAGCAGCTTAGGAGGTGGGGGGCCAGTTGGGCAGTACTTC
CDR3: CASSLGGGGPVGQYF

size: few
length: 13
V: TRBV7-3
D: NA
J: TRBJ2-5
DNA: TGTGCCAGCAGCTTAAGTACGGAGGAGACCCAGTACTTC
CDR3: CASSLSTEETQYF

size: many
length: 12
V: TRBV5-6
D: NA
J: TRBJ2-1
DNA: TGTGCCAGCAGCTTGGCGTCGCATGAGCAGTTCTTC
CDR3: CASSLASHEQFF

size: NA
length: 13
V: TRBV20-1
D: NA
J: TRBJ2-1
DNA: TGCAGTGCTAAATCATCGGTTAGCAATGAGCAGTTCTTC
CDR3: CSAKSSVSNEQFF

size: few
length: 16
V: TRBV15
D: TRBD2
J: TRBJ2-1
DNA: TGTGCCACCAGCAGAGATTGGAGGGAGGGTTACAATGAGCAGTTCTTC
CDR3: CATSRDWREGYNEQFF

size: NA
length: 15
V: TRBV3-1
D: NA
J: TRBJ2-7
DNA: TGTGCCAGCAGCCAATCAGGGTCTGTCGCCTACGAGCAGTACTTC
CDR3: CASSQSGSVAYEQYF

size: few
length: 15
V: TRBV7-9
D: TRBD1
J: TRBJ1-3
DNA: TGTGCCAGCAGCTTCCGGACAGGACTAGGAAACACCATATATTTT
CDR3: CASSFRTGLGNTIYF

size: once
length: 11
V: TRBV18
D: NA
J: TRBJ2-7
DNA: TGTGCCAGCTCACCCTCGCACGAGCAGTACTTC
CDR3: CASSPSHEQYF

size: NA
length: 17
V: TRBV11-2
D: NA
J: TRBJ2-2
DNA: TGTGCCAGCAGCTCCCTGGGTCCCTCTGTCGACAACGGGGAGCTGTTTTTT
CDR3: CASSSLGPSVDNGELFF

size: NA
length: 14
V: TRBV20-1
D: TRBD2
J: TRBJ2-3
DNA: TGCAGTGCTAGAGTCCTAGGGAGGGCAGATACGCAGTATTTT
CDR3: CSARVLGRADTQYF

size: few
length: 13
V: TRBV6-5
D: NA
J: TRBJ2-1
DNA: TGTGCCAGCAGTTATAAAACAGGGAAGGAGCAGTTCTTC
CDR3: CASSYKTGKEQFF

size: many
length: 12
V: TRBV29-1
D: NA
J: TRBJ2-7
DNA: TGCAGCGTTGAAAGGGGCCCCTACGAGCAGTACTTC
CDR3: CSVERGPYEQYF

size: many
length: 15
V: TRBV24-1
D: TRBD1
J: TRBJ1-4
DNA: TGTGCCACCGCCGACAGGGACACAACTAATGAAAAACTGTTTTTT
CDR3: CATADRDTTNEKLFF

size: many
length: 17
V: TRBV4-1
D: TRBD2
J: TRBJ2-1
DNA: TGCGCCAGCAGCCAAGTTCTAGCGGGAGTTTCCTACAATGAGCAGTTCTTC
CDR3: CASSQVLAGVSYNEQFF

size: many
length: 16
V: TRBV3-1
D: NA
J: TRBJ1-6
DNA: TGTGCCAGCAGCCAAGTAGTTGGACAATATAATTCACCCCTCCACTTT
CDR3: CASSQVVGQYNSPLHF

size: many
length: 16
V: TRBV11-2
D: TRBD1
J: TRBJ2-1
DNA: TGTGCCAGCAGCCAATCGACAGGGCCAGCCTACAATGAGCAGTTCTTC
CDR3: CASSQSTGPAYNEQFF

size: many
length: 14
V: TRBV20-1
D: TRBD1
J: TRBJ2-7
DNA: TGCAGTGCTAGTTCCGGGACAGTAATATACGAGCAGTACTTC
CDR3: CSASSGTVIYEQYF

size: NA
length: 15
V: TRBV7-2
D: TRBD2
J: TRBJ2-5
DNA: TGTGCCAGCAGCTCCGGACTAGCGGGGTCTCCGGCCCAGTACTTC
CDR3: CASSSGLAGSPAQYF

size: many
length: 11
V: TRBV2
D: NA
J: TRBJ2-1
DNA: TGTGCCAGCAGTGAGTGGGGCGGCTCATTCTTC
CDR3: CASSEWGGSFF

size: many
length: 17
V: TRBV4-1
D: TRBD1
J: TRBJ2-1
DNA: TGCGCCAGCAGCCAAAACATTCAGGGGGCTGGTCTCAATGAGCAGTTCTTC
CDR3: CASSQNIQGAGLNEQFF